This entry lists 12 T cell receptor beta chains sequenced from one sample in a study of blood T cell repertoires in COVID-19. Assay used: immunoSEQ multiplex PCR; TCRdb lists only in-frame clones, some missing. The data hold 85,000 to 130,000 clones, with 82% observed a single time. Input material: peripheral blood. The receptors stem from a man in his 60s with acute or convalescent COVID-19.

The gene calls are TRBV6-1 and TRBJ1-5; no firm D call. Trimming shortened V by 0 bases and J by 1 base, and 10 bases separated the two germline ends. Germline-derived CDR1 and CDR2 are MNHNS and SASEGT. The CDR3 extends over 16 amino acids. DNA of the CDR3: TGTGCCAGCAGTGAAGCACGGGGAGAGAGCAATCAGCCCCAGCATTTT. This sequence encodes CASSEARGESNQPQHF.

V gene TRBV6-1 combines with J gene TRBJ1-3, with TRBD1 matching 8 bases. This CDR3 is 16 amino acids long. The junction had 8 bases not matched to a gene; V was cut back by 4 bases and J by 3 bases. Germline values: CDR1 MNHNS, CDR2 SASEGT. CDR3 protein: CASSVGDRTFGNTIYF. In nucleotides, the CDR3 is TGTGCCAGCAGTGTTGGGGACAGGACTTTTGGAAACACCATATATTTT.

The rearrangement joins TRBV28 to TRBJ1-6; 9 bases agree with TRBD1. Germline trimming cut 5 bases from V and 8 bases from J; bases unmatched to any gene: 4. Germline V gives CDR1 MDHEN, CDR2 SYDVKM. The CDR3 sequence is 14 residues long. The CDR3 spells CASSPGQGHSPLHF. In DNA, the CDR3 is TGTGCCAGCAGTCCGGGACAGGGCCATTCACCCCTCCACTTT.

The rearrangement joins TRBV7-6 to TRBJ2-7; tentative D call: TRBD1 (6 bases). The CDR3 is made up of 15 amino acids. Between the trimmed V and J ends, which lost 4 bases and 2 bases, there was a span of 15 bases. Looked up from germline, CDR1 is SGHVS and CDR2 is FNYEAQ. The CDR3 protein is CASSSPWTVPYEQYF. The CDR3 DNA sequence: TGTGCCAGCAGCTCGCCCTGGACAGTTCCCTACGAGCAGTACTTC. The full variable domain, completed using reference TRBV7-6 and TRBJ2-7, is GAGVSQSPRYKVTKRGQDVALRCDPISGHVSLYWYRQALGQGPEFLTYFNYEAQQDKSGLPNDRFSAERPEGSISTLTIQRTEQRDSAMYRCASSSPWTVPYEQYFGPGTRLTVT.

J is TRBJ1-1 and V is TRBV30; 7 positions match TRBD1. The ends lost 8 bases at V and 2 bases at J; junction bases unmatched: 5. The germline V gene encodes CDR1 GTSNPN and CDR2 SVGIG (reference sequence). The CDR3 is 12 amino acids. The CDR3 reads CAGHRGNTEAFF. As DNA, the CDR3 is TGTGCCGGTCACAGGGGCAACACTGAAGCTTTCTTT.

This clone was seen a handful of times. This chain joins TRBV29-1 and TRBJ2-2; the match to TRBD2 covers 7 bases. The CDR3 is made up of 14 amino acids. Trimming at V came to 7 bases and at J to 5 bases, leaving 10 bases not matched to a gene. The germline V gene has CDR1 SQVTM and CDR2 ANQGSEA. The CDR3 sequence is CSAEGGSRTGELFF. The CDR3 DNA is TGCAGCGCCGAGGGCGGGAGTCGGACCGGGGAGCTGTTTTTT.

V gene TRBV5-1 combines with J gene TRBJ2-1; 9 nucleotides line up with TRBD1. V gave up 3 bases and J gave up 0 bases; unmatched junction bases: 7. Germline CDR1 and CDR2: SGHRS and YFSETQ. This CDR3 contains 17 residues. In DNA, the CDR3 is TGCGCCAGCAGCTCCCGGGGGACAGGGAGCTCCTACAATGAGCAGTTCTTC. It specifies CASSSRGTGSSYNEQFF.

The chain combines TRBV7-9 with TRBJ2-1; 12 positions match TRBD2. This CDR3 contains 17 residues. CDR1 and CDR2 from the germline V gene are SEHNR and FQNEAQ (reference sequence). The ends lost 1 base at V and 9 bases at J; junction bases unmatched: 10. The CDR3 sequence: CASSLGTWTSGISEQFF. The CDR3 region has the DNA TGTGCCAGCAGCTTAGGTACGTGGACTAGCGGGATCAGTGAGCAGTTCTTC.

This chain joins TRBV27 and TRBJ2-1; TRBD2 matches 12 bases. The CDR3 contains 16 residues. Germline V gene data show CDR1 as MNHEY and CDR2 as SMNVEV (reference sequence). With V trimmed by 1 base and J by 5 bases, 3 bases remained unmatched. The CDR3 spells CASSLWGLAGNNEQFF. In DNA form, the CDR3 reads TGTGCCAGCAGTTTATGGGGACTAGCGGGCAACAATGAGCAGTTCTTC.

In this sample, this clone turned up once. The genes are TRBV7-3 and TRBJ2-2; 8 bases agree with TRBD2. CDR1 and CDR2 from the germline V gene are SGHTA and FQGTGA. Trimming took 0 bases from V and 5 from J; bases not matched to a gene: 8. The CDR3 has 17 residues. CDR3 protein: CASSLTPRGGQTGELFF. The CDR3 nucleotides read TGTGCCAGCAGCTTAACGCCTCGCGGGGGGCAAACCGGGGAGCTGTTTTTT.

This clone was seen a few times. The chain combines TRBV7-3 with TRBJ1-2, with TRBD1 matching 7 bases. The V gene's germline CDR1 is SGHTA and CDR2 FQGTGA. Trimming took 3 bases from V and 6 from J; bases not matched to a gene: 4. The CDR3 loop spans 13 amino acids. CDR3 sequence (DNA): TGTGCCAGCAGCTTGACAGGGAACCATGGCTACACCTTC. This codes for CASSLTGNHGYTF.

The sample holds one count of this clone. This chain connects TRBV7-3 to TRBJ2-5; 8 nucleotides match TRBD1. Germline CDR1 and CDR2: SGHTA and FQGTGA. V gave up 5 bases and J gave up 4 bases; unmatched junction bases: 9. The CDR3 covers 15 residues. The CDR3 protein is CASSQQGEAGETQYF. CDR3 sequence (DNA): TGTGCCAGCAGCCAACAGGGGGAGGCTGGAGAGACCCAGTACTTC. The full variable domain, its missing parts supplied by reference TRBV7-3 and TRBJ2-5, is GAGVSQTPSNKVTEKGKYVELRCDPISGHTALYWYRQSLGQGPEFLIYFQGTGAADDSGLPNDRFFAVRPEGSVSTLKIQRTERGDSAVYLCASSQQGEAGETQYFGPGTRLLVL.